This T cell receptor beta chain was obtained from a study of T cell responses to AZD1222 COVID-19 vaccine. Points on this clone: Its target is not known.

Clones were read by immunoSEQ multiplex PCR, and TCRdb kept only the in-frame ones, dropping some. The sample lists 150,000 to 200,000 clones, roughly 92% occurring once. Germline CDR1 reads LNHDA; CDR2 reads SQIVND (reference sequence). This CDR3 comprises 10 residues. V lost 8 bases and J 4 bases, leaving 3 bases between the germline ends. General study findings and limits: Spike was spanned by vaccine-associated CD4 TCRs, with dominance at 160-218 and 743-854. Increased Spike-specific TCR breadth and depth were observed after two AZD1222 doses. Baseline testing showed seropositivity in only six or seven AZD1222 recipients.

The rearrangement links TRBV19 to TRBJ1-3; D gene ambiguous. The sample here was peripheral blood, taken on day 0 of AZD1222 vaccination. This TCR derives from an adult in good health. The CDR3 DNA is TGTGCCAGTCAAGGAAACACCATATATTTT. Its translation is CASQGNTIYF.